The entry below gives a single TCR beta chain sequence along with its context. Antigen: not known. The data were taken from a study of CXCR3-negative and CXCR3-positive naive CD8 T cells. Study-wide results and caveats: Surface CD5 was comparable between naive subsets; TCR strength was inferred from TRB CDR3 properties. TRB CDR3 hydrophobicity was greater in CXCR3-positive naive cells than in CXCR3-negative naive cells. The TRBV-TRBJ usage of naive CXCR3-negative and CXCR3-positive cells was similar, but that of memory cells differed.

The CDR3 covers 14 residues. Germline V gives CDR1 SGHTA, CDR2 FQGNSA. The TRB libraries of cDNA were built by UMI-labeled 5' RACE. TCRdb reprocessed the 5' RACE reads and keeps a single row for each CDR3 protein, giving no DNA. Found here are about 70,000 distinct CDR3 sequences; the top ten clones hold 0.55% to 0.75%. Sequencing input: naive CXCR3+ CD8+ T cells from blood. Subset reported: CD45RO-CCR7+CD27+CD95- naive CD8+ T cells expressing CXCR3 (TNR3+). This sequence joins TRBV7-2 and TRBJ2-1. The sequence came from a human donor in good health. Some clones in this sample may be carry-over from other donors' samples. The CDR3 sequence: CASSYTTGYNEQFF.